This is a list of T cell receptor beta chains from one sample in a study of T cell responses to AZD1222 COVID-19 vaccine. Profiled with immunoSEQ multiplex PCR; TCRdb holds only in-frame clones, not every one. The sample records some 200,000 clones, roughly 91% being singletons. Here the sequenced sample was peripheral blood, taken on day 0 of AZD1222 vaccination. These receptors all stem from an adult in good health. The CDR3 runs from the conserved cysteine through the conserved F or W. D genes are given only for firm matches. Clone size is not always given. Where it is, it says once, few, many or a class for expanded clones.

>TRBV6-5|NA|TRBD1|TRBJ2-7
TGTGCCAGCAGTCGGACAGGGGACTCCTACGAGCAGTACTTC
CASSRTGDSYEQYF
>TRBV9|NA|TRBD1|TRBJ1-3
TGTGCCAGCAGCGTAGGTTTAGGGGGCGCAGGAAACACCATATATTTT
CASSVGLGGAGNTIYF
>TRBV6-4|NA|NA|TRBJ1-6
TGTGCCAGCAGCTGGGATACGCGATATAATTCACCCCTCCACTTT
CASSWDTRYNSPLHF
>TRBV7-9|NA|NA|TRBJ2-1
TGTGCCAGCAGTCCTCGACAGAATGAGCAGTTCTTC
CASSPRQNEQFF
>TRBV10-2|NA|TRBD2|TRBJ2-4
TGCGCCAGCAGTGAGTGGGCTAGCGGGAGGGCCCGAGCCAAAAACATTCAGTACTTC
CASSEWASGRARAKNIQYF
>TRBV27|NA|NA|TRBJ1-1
TGTGCCAGCAGGCCCGGGACGAAGAACACTGAAGCTTTCTTT
CASRPGTKNTEAFF
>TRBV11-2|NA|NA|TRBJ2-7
TGTGCCAGCAGCTTAGTACAGAGGACCTACGAGCAGTACTTC
CASSLVQRTYEQYF
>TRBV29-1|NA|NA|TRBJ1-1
TGCAGCGCTGAACAGGGCTGGACTGAAGCTTTCTTT
CSAEQGWTEAFF
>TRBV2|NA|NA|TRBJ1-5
TGTGCCAGCAGTCAAGTCGGTCAGCCCCAGCATTTT
CASSQVGQPQHF
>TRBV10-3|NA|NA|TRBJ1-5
TGTGCCATCAGTAGTGATTATAGCAATCAGCCCCAGCATTTT
CAISSDYSNQPQHF
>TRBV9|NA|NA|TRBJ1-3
TGTGCCAGCAGCGTAGAGGTCAGACTAAAACCGGCTGGAAACACCATATATTTT
CASSVEVRLKPAGNTIYF
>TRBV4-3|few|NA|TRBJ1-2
TGCGCCAGCAGCCAAACTGACTGGAAAGGAAACGGCTACACCTTC
CASSQTDWKGNGYTF
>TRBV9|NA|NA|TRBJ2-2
TGTGCCAGCAGCGCAAGAATAGGGGTTGTCGGGGAGCTGTTTTTT
CASSARIGVVGELFF
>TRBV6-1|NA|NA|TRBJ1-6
TGTGCCAGCAGTGAAGGGGTTTCACCCCTCCACTTT
CASSEGVSPLHF
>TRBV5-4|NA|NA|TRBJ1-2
TGTGCCAGCAGCCCGGGGGACGGGGACTTCTATGGCTACACCTTC
CASSPGDGDFYGYTF
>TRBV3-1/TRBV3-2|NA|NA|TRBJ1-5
TGTGCCAGCAGCCTTAAGGCTGGTGTGTCCCAGCATTTT
CASSLKAGVSQHF
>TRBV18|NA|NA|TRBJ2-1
TGTGCCAGCTCGGGTGGAAACGGCAATGAGCAGTTCTTC
CASSGGNGNEQFF
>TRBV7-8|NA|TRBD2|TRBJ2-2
TGTGCCAGCAGCCCGAGCGGGGAAGTGCTGTTTTTT
CASSPSGEVLFF
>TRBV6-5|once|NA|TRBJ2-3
TGTGCCAGCAGAAGCACAGATACGCAGTATTTT
CASRSTDTQYF
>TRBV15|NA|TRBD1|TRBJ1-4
TGTGCCACCAGCAGTGGACAGGGGGTCGCTAATGAAAAACTGTTTTTT
CATSSGQGVANEKLFF
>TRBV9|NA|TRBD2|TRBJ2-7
TGTGCCAGCAGCGTAGGCAGCGGGAGCTACGAGCAGTACTTC
CASSVGSGSYEQYF
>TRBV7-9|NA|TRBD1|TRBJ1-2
TGTGCCAGCAGCCCGTTACCCGGACAGGGCTGGGAGGGCTACACCTTC
CASSPLPGQGWEGYTF
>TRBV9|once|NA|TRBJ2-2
TGTGCCAGCAGCGCAAACACCGGGGAGCTGTTTTTT
CASSANTGELFF
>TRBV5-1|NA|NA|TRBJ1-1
TGCGCCAGCCAACGGGAGGCCTCGAACACTGAAGCTTTCTTT
CASQREASNTEAFF
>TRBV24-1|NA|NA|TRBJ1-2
TGTGCCACCAGTGGTTATCGGGACCAACATGCGCTAGACTATGGCTACACCTTC
CATSGYRDQHALDYGYTF
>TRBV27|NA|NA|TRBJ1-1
TGTGCCAGCAGTCCCAGGGACGGGAACACTGAAGCTTTCTTT
CASSPRDGNTEAFF
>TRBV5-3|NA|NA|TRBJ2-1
TGTGCCAGAAGTACATACAGGGTATCCTACAATGAGCAGTTCTTC
CARSTYRVSYNEQFF
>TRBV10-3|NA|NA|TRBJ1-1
TGTGCCATCAGTGGGCCTGATCAGGGCAACACTGAAGCTTTCTTT
CAISGPDQGNTEAFF
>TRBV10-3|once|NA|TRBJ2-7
TGTGCCATCACCGCTAGCGATGAACCCTATAGGCAGTACTTC
CAITASDEPYRQYF
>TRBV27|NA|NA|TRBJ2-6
TGTGCCAGCAAACGACAGAGCTCTGGGGCCAACGTCCTGACTTTC
CASKRQSSGANVLTF
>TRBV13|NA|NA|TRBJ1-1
TGTGCCAGCAGCTTAGCTAACACTGAAGCTTTCTTT
CASSLANTEAFF
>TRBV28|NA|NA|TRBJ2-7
TGTGCCAGCAACCCTACGGGACTTTTGAGGGAGCAGTACTTC
CASNPTGLLREQYF
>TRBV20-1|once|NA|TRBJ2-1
TGCAGTGCTAGTACTTTTCAGGGACCTTCCTACAATGAGCAGTTCTTC
CSASTFQGPSYNEQFF
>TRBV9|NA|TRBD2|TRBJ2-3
TGTGCCAGCAGCGCCGGGACTACATTCACAGATACGCAGTATTTT
CASSAGTTFTDTQYF
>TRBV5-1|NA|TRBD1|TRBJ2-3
TGCGCCAGCAGCCTCGGACAGGCCACAGATACGCAGTATTTT
CASSLGQATDTQYF
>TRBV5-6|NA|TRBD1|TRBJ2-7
TGTGCCAGCAGCCACTACAGGGGTGACGAGCAGTACTTC
CASSHYRGDEQYF
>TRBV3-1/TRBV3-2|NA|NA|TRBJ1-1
TGTGCCAGCAGCCAAGATAAGAGTGTTCCTCGGATTACTGAAGCTTTCTTT
CASSQDKSVPRITEAFF
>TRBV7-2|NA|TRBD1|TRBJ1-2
TGTGCCAGCAGCGTAGGACAGGACTATGGCTACACCTTC
CASSVGQDYGYTF
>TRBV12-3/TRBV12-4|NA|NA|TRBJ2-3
TGTGCCAGCAGTTCCAGCACAGATACGCAGTATTTT
CASSSSTDTQYF
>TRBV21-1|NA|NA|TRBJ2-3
TGTGCCAGCAGCAAAGTACCGGGGGACCCGGGACTAGGGGACACAGATACGCAGTATTTT
CASSKVPGDPGLGDTDTQYF
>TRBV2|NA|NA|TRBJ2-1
TGTGCCAGCATTGAACTGAGCTCCTACAATGAGCAGTTCTTC
CASIELSSYNEQFF
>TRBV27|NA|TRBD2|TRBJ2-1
TGTGCCAGCAGCCGACCTAGCGGGAGAACCTACAATGAGCAGTTCTTC
CASSRPSGRTYNEQFF
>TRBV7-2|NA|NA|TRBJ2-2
TGTGCCAGCAGCGACCCCGGGGAGCTGTTTTTT
CASSDPGELFF
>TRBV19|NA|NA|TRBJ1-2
TGTGCCAGTGGCGGCCGGCCCTATGGCTACACCTTC
CASGGRPYGYTF
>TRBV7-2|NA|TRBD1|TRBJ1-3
TGTGCCAGCAGCCCATTCCAGACAGGGTCTGGAAACACCATATATTTT
CASSPFQTGSGNTIYF
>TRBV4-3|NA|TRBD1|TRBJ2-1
TGCGCCAGCAGCCAGACCCCCTCAGGGGGACAGGGGACCCATGAGCAGTTCTTC
CASSQTPSGGQGTHEQFF
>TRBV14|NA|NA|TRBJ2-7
TGTGCCAGCAGCCAAGGTGGCGGGGGCCATTACGAGCAGTACTTC
CASSQGGGGHYEQYF
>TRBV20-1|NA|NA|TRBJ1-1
TGCAGTGCTAGTGTTCAACAGCGCAACACTGAAGCTTTCTTT
CSASVQQRNTEAFF
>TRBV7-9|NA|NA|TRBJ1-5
TGTGCCAGCAGCCACCCGGGCCTAAATCAGCCCCAGCATTTT
CASSHPGLNQPQHF
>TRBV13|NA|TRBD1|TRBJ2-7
TGTGCCAGCAGCTTAAGGACAGGGAGGTACCACGAGCAGTACTTC
CASSLRTGRYHEQYF
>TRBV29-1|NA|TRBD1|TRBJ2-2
TGCAGCGTTGCCCCGGGGACAGGGCTCACCGGGGAGCTGTTTTTT
CSVAPGTGLTGELFF
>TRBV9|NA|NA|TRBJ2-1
TGTGCCAGCAGCGTAGTTCGGGGTTCCTACAATGAGCAGTTCTTC
CASSVVRGSYNEQFF